This T cell receptor (beta chain) was found in a study of T cells in women clearing cervical HPV infection. Broader study findings: Cases and controls were distinguished at AUC about 0.86 by richness and V genes. Each sample's T-cell count was unknown, possibly confounding richness.

In regard to this clone: As yet, its antigen is unknown.

The repertoire was sequenced with immunoSEQ multiplex PCR; TCRdb's copy has only in-frame clones and lacks some. This sample's table reports about 20,000 clones. The TCR sequence derives from a woman aged 18 to 75 with a cervical HPV16 infection that either progressed to CIN3+ or cleared (not recorded which). Sequenced: blood buffy coat.

The CDR3 protein is CASRGQGAETQYF. Partial CDR3 DNA: TGTGCCAGCAGGGGACAGGGGGCCGAGACC. The chain links TRBV2 to TRBJ2-5; 12 positions agree with TRBD1. The read gets to within 3 residues of the CDR3 end, and the germline J gene fills in the rest. The CDR3 has 13 residues. Germline lookup yields CDR1 SNHLY and CDR2 FYNNEI. The V and J ends lost 6 bases and 5 bases, in that order; junction bases with no gene match: 1.